This paragraph covers one T cell receptor beta chain sequence. The data are from a study of control samples from healthy donors and cancer patients. The method was immunoSEQ multiplex PCR; TCRdb's version includes in-frame clones alone and lacks a portion of them. Of about 160,000 clones in the sample, roughly 93% are singletons; the top ten hold almost 6%. Specimen: blood. This clonotype originated in a man between 18 and 29 years old in good health.

The CDR3 DNA sequence: TGTGCCAGCAGCTTGGTCGGGGAACTGAGTGAAAAACTGTTTTTT. Amino acid sequence: CASSLVGELSEKLFF. The chain couples TRBV5-5 to TRBJ1-4; no definite D call. The germline V and J ends were trimmed by 0 bases and 7 bases, with 13 bases remaining between them. Germline V gives CDR1 SGHKS, CDR2 YYEKEE (reference sequence). The CDR3 totals 15 residues. Combining the CDR3 with reference TRBV5-5 and TRBJ1-4 gives the whole variable domain DAGVTQSPTHLIKTRGQQVTLRCSPISGHKSVSWYQQVLGQGPQFIFQYYEKEERGRGNFPDRFSARQFPNYSSELNVNALLLGDSALYLCASSLVGELSEKLFFGSGTQLSVL.